This T cell receptor (beta chain) was recovered during a study of CD8 T cells in Susac syndrome. TCR beta from blood CD8+ and CD4+ T cells was sequenced. The germline gives CDR1 SQVTM, CDR2 ANQGSEA. This CDR3 is 15 amino acids long. Trimming took 6 bases from V and 8 from J; bases not matched to a gene: 16. Random-hexamer reverse transcription was applied to roughly 0.5 to 1 ug RNA. Amplification of TCR beta CDR3 used immunoSEQ multiplex PCR across 54 Vbeta and 13 Jbeta. TCRdb called the immunoSEQ multiplex PCR reads again in MiXCR, with one record for every CDR3 protein. The sample records about 66,000 distinct CDR3 sequences, around 95% being singletons.

This chain links TRBV29-1 with TRBJ2-1; 7 bases are a match to TRBD2. Sequencing input: CD8+ T cells from PBMCs. This receptor was identified in a human donor with multiple sclerosis. The CDR3 bases are TGCAGCGTGGCGGGTGGACTAGAGGCGTCCTATGAGCAGTTCTTC. This sequence encodes CSVAGGLEASYEQFF.